These T cell receptor beta chains were read from a single sample in a study of CXCR3-negative and CXCR3-positive naive CD8 T cells. One entry per CDR3 protein, without DNA, is what TCRdb gives after re-calling the 5' RACE reads. Its table records around 81,000 distinct CDR3 sequences. The sequenced sample was naive CXCR3- CD8+ T cells from blood. These receptors were collected from a human donor in good health. Some clones in this sample may be carry-over from other donors' samples. Both conserved end residues are part of each CDR3.

TRBV4-1	TRBJ1-4	CASSQVFPLREKLFF
TRBV19	TRBJ1-5	CASSIWVGGGPNQPQHF
TRBV4-1	TRBJ1-6	CASKTGANNSPLHF
TRBV7-2	TRBJ1-5	CASSLAIGQDYQPQHF
TRBV4-3	TRBJ2-7	CASSQVAGAYEQYF
TRBV7-2	TRBJ2-2	CASSPDLLGELFF
TRBV28	TRBJ2-1	CASSSTEGLAGDFGNEQFF
TRBV24-1	TRBJ2-4	CATSIQGPKNIQYF
TRBV7-2	TRBJ1-1	CASSFSLRALNTEAFF
TRBV28	TRBJ1-1	CASSPPGYGAFF
TRBV9	TRBJ1-1	CASSRQASTEAFF
TRBV29-1	TRBJ2-3	CSVAVSTDTQYF
TRBV4-3	TRBJ2-2	CASSQDILSLFNTGELFF
TRBV29-1	TRBJ1-2	CSVDPGTGGYTF
TRBV13	TRBJ2-1	CASSLGPSGSYNEQFF
TRBV5-5	TRBJ2-7	CASSLVVQPYEQYF
TRBV27	TRBJ2-2	CASRTGLGWNTGELFF
TRBV4-1	TRBJ2-7	CASSQKSGDSYEQYF
TRBV7-9	TRBJ2-2	CASSWDNFAGELFF
TRBV20-1	TRBJ1-5	CSAIRGSGQPQHF
TRBV6-6	TRBJ2-5	CASSYSSAGAAIQETQYF
TRBV5-1	TRBJ2-1	CASSLWTSGGNFNERFF
TRBV11-2	TRBJ2-2	CASSLITGELFF
TRBV4-3	TRBJ2-1	CASSQGASDNEQFF
TRBV7-9	TRBJ2-2	CASSFPGQTNTGELFF
TRBV7-8	TRBJ1-1	CASSLLTGADAEAFF
TRBV13	TRBJ2-1	CASSYSGLNEQFF
TRBV28	TRBJ1-5	CASSLTGDQPQHF
TRBV18	TRBJ2-1	CASSPVQTSGHNEQFF
TRBV29-1	TRBJ2-7	CSVDAQGGEQYF
TRBV6-6	TRBJ2-2	CASSSRPGSGSTGELFF
TRBV28	TRBJ2-1	CASTDSYNEQFF
TRBV7-3	TRBJ2-1	CASSLLQTNNERFF
TRBV7-9	TRBJ2-3	CASSPIMVPSTDTQYF
TRBV3-1	TRBJ2-3	CASSQDGRLPDTQYF
TRBV11-2	TRBJ1-2	CASSLMDFDGYTF
TRBV7-7	TRBJ2-7	CASSLEVGYEQYF
TRBV23-1	TRBJ2-7	CATTYYYEQYF
TRBV6-2/TRBV6-3	TRBJ2-7	CASSYVDSFGEQYF
TRBV20-1	TRBJ2-5	CSAMTSGYWYQETQYF
TRBV20-1	TRBJ1-6	CSARGQGGSPLHF
TRBV29-1	TRBJ1-2	CSVEGAQGIYGYTF
TRBV28	TRBJ2-5	CASTPGVEETQYF